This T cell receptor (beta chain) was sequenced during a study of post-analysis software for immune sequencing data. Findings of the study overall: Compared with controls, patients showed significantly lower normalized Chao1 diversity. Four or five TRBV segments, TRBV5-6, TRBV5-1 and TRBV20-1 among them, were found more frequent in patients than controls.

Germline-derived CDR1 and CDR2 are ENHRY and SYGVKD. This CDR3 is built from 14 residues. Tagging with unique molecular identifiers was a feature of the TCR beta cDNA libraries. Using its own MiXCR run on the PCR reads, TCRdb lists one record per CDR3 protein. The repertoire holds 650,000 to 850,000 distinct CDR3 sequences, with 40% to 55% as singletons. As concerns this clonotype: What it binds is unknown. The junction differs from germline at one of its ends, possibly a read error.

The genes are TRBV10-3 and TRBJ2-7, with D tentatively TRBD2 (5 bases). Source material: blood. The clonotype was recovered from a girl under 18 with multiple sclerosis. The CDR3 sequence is CAIRESGGPYEQYF. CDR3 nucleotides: TGTGCCATCAGGGAGTCTGGCGGGCCCTACGAGCAGTACTTC.